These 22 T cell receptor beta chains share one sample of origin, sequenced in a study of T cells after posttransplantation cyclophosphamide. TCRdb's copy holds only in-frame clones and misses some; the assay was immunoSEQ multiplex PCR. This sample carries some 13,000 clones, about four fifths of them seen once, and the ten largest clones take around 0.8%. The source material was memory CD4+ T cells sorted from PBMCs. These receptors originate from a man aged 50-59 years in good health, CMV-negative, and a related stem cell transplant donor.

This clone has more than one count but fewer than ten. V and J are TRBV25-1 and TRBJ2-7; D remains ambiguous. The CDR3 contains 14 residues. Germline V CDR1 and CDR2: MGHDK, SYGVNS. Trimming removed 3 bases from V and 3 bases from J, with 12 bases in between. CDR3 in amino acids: CASSDQQTYYEQYF. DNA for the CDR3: TGTGCCAGCAGTGACCAACAGACCTACTACGAGCAGTACTTC.

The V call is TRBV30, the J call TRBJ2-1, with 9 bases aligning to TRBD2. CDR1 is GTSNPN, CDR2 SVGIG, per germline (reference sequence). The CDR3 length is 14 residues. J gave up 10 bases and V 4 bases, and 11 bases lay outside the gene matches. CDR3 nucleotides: TGTGCCTGGACCGGGACTAGCTTGTTGCAGGAGCAGTTCTTC. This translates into CAWTGTSLLQEQFF.

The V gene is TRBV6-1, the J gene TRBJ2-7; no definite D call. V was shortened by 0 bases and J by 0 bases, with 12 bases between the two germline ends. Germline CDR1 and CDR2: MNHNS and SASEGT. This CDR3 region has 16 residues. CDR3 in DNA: TGTGCCAGCAGTGAAGCGCGGCTGAGTAGCTCCTACGAGCAGTACTTC. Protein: CASSEARLSSSYEQYF.

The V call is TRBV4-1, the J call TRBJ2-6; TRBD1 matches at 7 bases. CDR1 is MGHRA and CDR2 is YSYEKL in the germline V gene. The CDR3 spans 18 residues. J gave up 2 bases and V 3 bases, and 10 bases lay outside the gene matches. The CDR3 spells CASSQPTGYGAGANVLTF. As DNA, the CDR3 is TGCGCCAGCAGCCAGCCGACAGGGTACGGGGCTGGGGCCAACGTCCTGACTTTC.

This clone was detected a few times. The CDR3 here is CASSPGSGRANEQFF. The CDR3 bases are TGTGCCAGCTCACCAGGGAGCGGGAGGGCCAATGAGCAGTTCTTC. The chain links TRBV18 to TRBJ2-1; 10 nucleotides match TRBD2. The CDR3 covers 15 residues. The V segment lost 2 bases and the J segment 6 bases; nucleotides outside the gene matches: 4. Germline-derived CDR1 and CDR2 are KGHSH and LQKENI.

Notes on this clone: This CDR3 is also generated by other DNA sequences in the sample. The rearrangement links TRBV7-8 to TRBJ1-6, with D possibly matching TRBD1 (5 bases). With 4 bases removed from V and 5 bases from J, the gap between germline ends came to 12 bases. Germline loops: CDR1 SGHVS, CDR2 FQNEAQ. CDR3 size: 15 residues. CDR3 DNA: TGTGCCAGCAGCTCGAGGCAGGGAAATAATTCACCCCTCCACTTT. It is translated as CASSSRQGNNSPLHF.

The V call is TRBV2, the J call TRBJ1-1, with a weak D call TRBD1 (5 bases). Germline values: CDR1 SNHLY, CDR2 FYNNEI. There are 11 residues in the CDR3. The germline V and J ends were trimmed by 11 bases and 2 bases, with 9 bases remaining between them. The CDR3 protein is CAEQGNTEAFF. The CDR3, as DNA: TGTGCCGAGCAGGGTAACACTGAAGCTTTCTTT.

The CDR3 loop reads CASSGWDRAGGYTF. In DNA form, the CDR3 reads TGTGCCAGCAGTGGATGGGACAGGGCGGGGGGCTACACCTTC. V and J are TRBV6-5 and TRBJ1-2; 9 nucleotides align to TRBD1. Germline V lookup: CDR1 MNHEY, CDR2 SVGAGI. The CDR3 runs 14 residues. With 5 bases clipped from V and 8 bases from J, the junction kept 9 bases outside the gene matches.

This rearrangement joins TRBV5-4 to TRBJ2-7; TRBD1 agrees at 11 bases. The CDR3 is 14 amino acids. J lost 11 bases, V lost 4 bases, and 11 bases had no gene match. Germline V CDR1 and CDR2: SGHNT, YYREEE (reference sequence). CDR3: CASSIGQGAPREYF. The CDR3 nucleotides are TGTGCCAGCAGCATAGGACAGGGGGCGCCCCGGGAGTACTTC.

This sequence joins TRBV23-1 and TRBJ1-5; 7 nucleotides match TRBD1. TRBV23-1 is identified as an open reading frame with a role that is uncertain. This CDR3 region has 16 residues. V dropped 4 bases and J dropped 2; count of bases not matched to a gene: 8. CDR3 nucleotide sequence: TGCGCCAGCAGTCTCTCTGGGACAGCCCGCAATCAGCCCCAGCATTTT. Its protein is CASSLSGTARNQPQHF.

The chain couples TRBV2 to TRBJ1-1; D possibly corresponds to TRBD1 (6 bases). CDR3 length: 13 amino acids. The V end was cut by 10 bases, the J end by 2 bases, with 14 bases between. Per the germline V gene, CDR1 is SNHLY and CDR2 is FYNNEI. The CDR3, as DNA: TGTGCCACCATCTACAGGGTAAACACTGAAGCTTTCTTT. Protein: CATIYRVNTEAFF. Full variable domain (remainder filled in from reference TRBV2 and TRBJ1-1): EPEVTQTPSHQVTQMGQEVILRCVPISNHLYFYWYRQILGQKVEFLVSFYNNEISEKSEIFDDQFSVERPDGSNFTLKIRSTKLEDSAMYFCATIYRVNTEAFFGQGTRLTVV.

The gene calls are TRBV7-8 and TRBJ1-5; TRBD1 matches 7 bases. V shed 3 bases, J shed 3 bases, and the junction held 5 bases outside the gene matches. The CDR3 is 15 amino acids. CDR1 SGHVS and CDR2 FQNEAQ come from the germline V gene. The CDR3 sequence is CASSLRQGLNQPQHF. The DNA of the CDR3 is TGTGCCAGCAGCTTGAGACAGGGACTCAATCAGCCCCAGCATTTT. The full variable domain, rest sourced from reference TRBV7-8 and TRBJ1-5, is GAGVSQSPRYKVAKRGQDVALRCDPISGHVSLFWYQQALGQGPEFLTYFQNEAQLDKSGLPSDRFFAERPEGSVSTLKIQRTQQEDSAVYLCASSLRQGLNQPQHFGDGTRLSIL.

The CDR3 sequence: CASSSSGQRGGNNEQFF. The CDR3 DNA is TGTGCCAGCAGCTCCTCGGGACAACGGGGTGGTAACAATGAGCAGTTCTTC. The chain joins TRBV13 to TRBJ2-1, with D perhaps matching TRBD1 (6 bases). Germline V CDR1 and CDR2: PRHDT, FYEKMQ (reference sequence). V was pared by 4 bases and J by 5 bases, with 21 bases between. The CDR3 loop spans 17 amino acids.

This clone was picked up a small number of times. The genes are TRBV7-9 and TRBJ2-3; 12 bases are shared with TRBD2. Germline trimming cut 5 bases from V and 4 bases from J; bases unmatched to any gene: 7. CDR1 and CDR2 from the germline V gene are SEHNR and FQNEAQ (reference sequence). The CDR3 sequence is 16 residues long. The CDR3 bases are TGTGCCAGCAGCCCGCGGACTAGCGGGATCTCAGATACGCAGTATTTT. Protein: CASSPRTSGISDTQYF.

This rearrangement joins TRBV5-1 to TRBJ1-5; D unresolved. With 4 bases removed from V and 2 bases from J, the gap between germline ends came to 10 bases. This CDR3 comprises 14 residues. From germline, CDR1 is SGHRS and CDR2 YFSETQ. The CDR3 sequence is CASSPDQGNQPQHF. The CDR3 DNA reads TGCGCCAGCAGCCCAGACCAGGGCAATCAGCCCCAGCATTTT. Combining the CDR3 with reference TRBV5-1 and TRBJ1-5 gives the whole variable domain KAGVTQTPRYLIKTRGQQVTLSCSPISGHRSVSWYQQTPGQGLQFLFEYFSETQRNKGNFPGRFSGRQFSNSRSEMNVSTLELGDSALYLCASSPDQGNQPQHFGDGTRLSIL.

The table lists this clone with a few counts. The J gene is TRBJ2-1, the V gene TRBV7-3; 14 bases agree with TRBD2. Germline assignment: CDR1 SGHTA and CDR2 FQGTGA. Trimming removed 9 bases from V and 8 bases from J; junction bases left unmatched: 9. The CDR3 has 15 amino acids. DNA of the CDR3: TGTGCCAGTAGCACCGGGACTAGCGGGAGCCATGAGCAGTTCTTC. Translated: CASSTGTSGSHEQFF.

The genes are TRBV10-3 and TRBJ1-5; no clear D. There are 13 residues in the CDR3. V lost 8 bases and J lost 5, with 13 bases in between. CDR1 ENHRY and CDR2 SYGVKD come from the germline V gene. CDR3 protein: CAIGSGDYQPQHF. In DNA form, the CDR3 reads TGTGCCATCGGTTCCGGAGACTATCAGCCCCAGCATTTT.

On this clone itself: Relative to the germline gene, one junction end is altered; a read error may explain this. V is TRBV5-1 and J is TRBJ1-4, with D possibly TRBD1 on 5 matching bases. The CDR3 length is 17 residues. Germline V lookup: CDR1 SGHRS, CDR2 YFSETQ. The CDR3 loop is CASSLNPVGGTVETLFF. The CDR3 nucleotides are TGCGCCAGCAGCTTGAATCCCGTTGGCGGGACCGTTGAAACACTGTTTTTT.

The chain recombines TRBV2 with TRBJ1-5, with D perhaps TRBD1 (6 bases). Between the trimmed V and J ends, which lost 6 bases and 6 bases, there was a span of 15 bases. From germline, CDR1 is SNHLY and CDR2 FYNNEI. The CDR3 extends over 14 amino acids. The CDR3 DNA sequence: TGTGCCAGCAGCAAAGGGGGATTCGGTCAGCCCCAGCATTTT. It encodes CASSKGGFGQPQHF. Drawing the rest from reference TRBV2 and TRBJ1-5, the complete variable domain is EPEVTQTPSHQVTQMGQEVILRCVPISNHLYFYWYRQILGQKVEFLVSFYNNEISEKSEIFDDQFSVERPDGSNFTLKIRSTKLEDSAMYFCASSKGGFGQPQHFGDGTRLSIL.

The CDR3 sequence: CASGRAANYGYTF. CDR3 nucleotide sequence: TGTGCCAGCGGGAGAGCGGCCAACTATGGCTACACCTTC. The chain joins TRBV6-1 to TRBJ1-2; D gene uncertain. The CDR3 contains 13 residues. Germline CDR1 reads MNHNS; CDR2 reads SASEGT. Trimming took 8 bases from V and 2 from J, leaving 12 bases between them.

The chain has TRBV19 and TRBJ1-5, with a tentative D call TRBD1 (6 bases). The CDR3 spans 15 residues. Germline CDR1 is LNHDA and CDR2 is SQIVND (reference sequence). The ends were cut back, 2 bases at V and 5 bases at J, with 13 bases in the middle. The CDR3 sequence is CASSILDRPYQPQHF. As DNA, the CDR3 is TGTGCCAGTAGTATACTGGACAGACCCTATCAGCCCCAGCATTTT.

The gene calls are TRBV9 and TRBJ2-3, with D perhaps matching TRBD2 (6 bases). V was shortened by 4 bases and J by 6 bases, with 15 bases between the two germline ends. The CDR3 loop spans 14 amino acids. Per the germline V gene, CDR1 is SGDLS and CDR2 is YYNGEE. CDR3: CASSISGGGDTQYF. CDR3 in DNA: TGTGCCAGCAGCATTAGCGGAGGCGGGGATACGCAGTATTTT.